This TCR gamma chain was recorded in a study of intestinal T cells in coeliac disease (dated by TCRdb to about 2020). For the study in its entirety: In the TRG cohort, the mean age of coeliac patients was 15 to 16 years compared with around 59 years for controls, so the coeliac patients were much younger than the controls. A second, larger TCR-gamma (TRG) cohort included duodenal biopsies from 30 to 35 coeliac disease patients and 21 non-coeliac controls. The TCR-delta (TRD) cohort comprised duodenal biopsies from roughly eleven coeliac disease patients and roughly eleven non-coeliac controls. Study-wide conclusions, independent of this receptor: There was no way to tell repeated CDR3 amino acid sequences apart from PCR duplicates. Clustering based on TRG put 51 of 54 biopsies (about 94%) in the right class, and the reported leave-one-out accuracy was roughly 87%. The coeliac group and the control group were significantly different in age, but an analysis split by age did not give significant classification. FFPE-derived DNA was found to be relatively degraded, and loss of a proportion of TCR sequences in each sample was likely caused by this degradation. In training, clustering based on TRD kmers put all 20 or so biopsies in the right class, and the reported leave-one-out accuracy was over 80%.

On this clone: Its recognized antigen is unknown. Base qualities are not at hand, and no much larger clone is one base apart.

Library construction relied on multiplex PCR. TCRdb lists the instrument as Ion Torrent PGM. TRG repertoires were amplified from around 0.2 ug of biopsy DNA using the LymphoTrack kit, whose primers carry Illumina adapters. After purification with AMPure XP beads and quantification on a 2100 Bioanalyzer, the TRG amplicons were pooled in equimolar amounts. TRG libraries were sequenced on an Ion PGM instrument. Turning to the authors' computational methods: FastX removed reads in which more than 10% of nucleotides fell below the per-patient third-quartile quality score. IMGT/HighV-QUEST was used to align the reads, assigning V, D and J genes, identifying CDR3 regions and assessing functionality. After the sequences were translated into amino acids, every sequence predicted to be non-functional was thrown out. CDR3s were split into kmers with and without positional annotation, PCA was performed on kmer frequencies, and samples were clustered using all 1023 combinations of PCs 1-10. Classification was validated by leave-one-out cross-validation, in which parameters were re-optimised on the remaining samples each time. Using the vegan R package, Shannon diversity was calculated from repeated random subsamples whose size matched the lowest read count. For TCRdb, the public reads were processed anew by CATT, and duplicate DNA sequences were folded into one row. The V and J calls shown here were made by TCRdb, not taken from the authors' results. This sample has over a thousand gamma-chain clones in its table, and roughly half of those were observed once. Of the sample, around 10% is held by the ten largest clones.

Genomic DNA was extracted with the QIAamp DNA FFPE tissue kit from ten 5-um FFPE scrolls per case. Classification of coeliac disease based on the TCR repertoire was tested using fully anonymised formalin-fixed paraffin-embedded duodenal biopsies that were surplus to diagnostic needs. Per the germline V gene, VENAVY is the CDR1 and YDSYNSRV is the CDR2. Spanning cysteine to phenylalanine, the CDR3 consists of 12 amino acids. Only CDR3 DNA remains: 36 bases, in frame from the first base. Recombination joined TRGV8 with TRGJ1 or TRGJ2. This TCR was sampled from a human donor with celiac disease. Sequenced material: a duodenal biopsy. CDR3 loop: CAPGIELYKKLF. The DNA sequence follows: TGTGCACCTGGGATAGAGCTTTATAAGAAACTCTTT.